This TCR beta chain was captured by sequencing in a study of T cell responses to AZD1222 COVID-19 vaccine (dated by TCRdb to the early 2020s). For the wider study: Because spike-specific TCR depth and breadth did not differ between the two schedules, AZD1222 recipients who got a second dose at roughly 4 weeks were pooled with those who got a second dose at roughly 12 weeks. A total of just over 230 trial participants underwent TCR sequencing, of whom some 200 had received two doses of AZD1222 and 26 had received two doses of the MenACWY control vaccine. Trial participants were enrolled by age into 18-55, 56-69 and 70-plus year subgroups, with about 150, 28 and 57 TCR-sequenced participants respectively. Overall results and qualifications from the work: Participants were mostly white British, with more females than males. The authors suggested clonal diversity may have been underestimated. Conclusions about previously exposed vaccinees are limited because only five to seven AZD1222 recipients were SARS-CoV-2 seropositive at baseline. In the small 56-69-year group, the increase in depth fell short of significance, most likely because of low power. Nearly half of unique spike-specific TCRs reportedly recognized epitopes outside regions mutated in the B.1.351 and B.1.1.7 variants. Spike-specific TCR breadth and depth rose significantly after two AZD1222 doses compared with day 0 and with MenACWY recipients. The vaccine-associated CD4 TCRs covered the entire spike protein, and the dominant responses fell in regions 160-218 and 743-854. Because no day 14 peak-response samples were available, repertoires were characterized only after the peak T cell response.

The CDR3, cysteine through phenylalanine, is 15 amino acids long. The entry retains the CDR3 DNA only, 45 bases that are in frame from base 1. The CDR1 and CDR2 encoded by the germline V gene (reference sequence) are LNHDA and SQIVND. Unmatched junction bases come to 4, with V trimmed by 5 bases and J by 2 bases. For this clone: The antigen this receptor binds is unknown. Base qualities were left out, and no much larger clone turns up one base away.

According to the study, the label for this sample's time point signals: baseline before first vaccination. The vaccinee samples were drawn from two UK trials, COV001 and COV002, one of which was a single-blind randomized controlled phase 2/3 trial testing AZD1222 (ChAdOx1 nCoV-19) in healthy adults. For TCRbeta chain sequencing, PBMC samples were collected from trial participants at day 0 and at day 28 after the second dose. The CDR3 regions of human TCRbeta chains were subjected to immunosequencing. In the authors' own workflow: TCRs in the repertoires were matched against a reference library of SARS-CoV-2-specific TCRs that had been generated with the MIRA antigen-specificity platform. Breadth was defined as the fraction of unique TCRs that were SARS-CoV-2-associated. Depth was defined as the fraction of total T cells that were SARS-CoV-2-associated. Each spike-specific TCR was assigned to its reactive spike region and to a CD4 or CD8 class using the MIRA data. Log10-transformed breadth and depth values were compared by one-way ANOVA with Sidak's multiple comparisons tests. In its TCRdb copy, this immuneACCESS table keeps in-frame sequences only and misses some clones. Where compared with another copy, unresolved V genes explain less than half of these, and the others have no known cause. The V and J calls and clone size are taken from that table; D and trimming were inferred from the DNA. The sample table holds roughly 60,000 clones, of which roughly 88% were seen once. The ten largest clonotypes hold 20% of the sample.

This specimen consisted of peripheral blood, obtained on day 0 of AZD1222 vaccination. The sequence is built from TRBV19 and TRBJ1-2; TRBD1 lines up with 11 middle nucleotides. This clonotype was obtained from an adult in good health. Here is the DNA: TGTGCCAGTAGTCGACGGGACAGGGGGAACTATGGCTACACCTTC. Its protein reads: CASSRRDRGNYGYTF.